The clone carrying this T cell receptor beta chain was picked up a small number of times. What it binds is unknown. The data stem from a study of T cells after yellow fever vaccination. General study results and limits: Reappearance after the booster was seen for most primary-vaccination clones, at roughly 96% CD4 and 80% to 90% CD8.

UMIs and a universal primer site were added when TCR cDNA was made by 5'RACE template switching. TCRdb ran MiXCR on the 5' RACE reads and lists one entry per CDR3 protein. The data contain around 340,000 distinct CDR3 sequences, 8.5% to 10% of them seen just once; the ten biggest clones take up more than 15%. The V and J ends lost 7 bases and 8 bases, in that order; junction bases with no gene match: 15. Germline V gene sequence: CDR1 SEHNR, CDR2 FQNEAQ (reference sequence). The CDR3 runs to 16 residues. This clonotype was sampled from a man younger than 30 who received the YFV17D yellow fever vaccine. Sequencing used PBMCs, obtained on the day of the first yellow fever vaccination. The chain carries TRBV7-9 and TRBJ2-7; 12 nucleotides line up with TRBD1. CDR3 nucleotide sequence: TGTGCCAGCACCACTGCCTACCGGGACAGGGGGCGCAAGCAGTACTTC. It encodes CASTTAYRDRGRKQYF.